These T cell receptor beta chains were read from a single sample in a study of CD8 T cells in Susac syndrome. Using its own MiXCR run on the immunoSEQ multiplex PCR reads, TCRdb lists one record per CDR3 protein. Seen here are approximately 220,000 distinct CDR3 sequences, 80% to 95% observed once, and the top ten hold over 0.1%. The specimen was CD8+ T cells from PBMCs. The receptors come from a human donor with multiple sclerosis. CDR3s include the opening cysteine and the closing phenylalanine or tryptophan. D genes are given only for firm matches. Part of the rows lack a size; the others show once, few, many or a class for expanded clones.

>TRBJ2-3|18|.|.|TRBV18
TGTGCCAGCTCACCAGGGGGACTTTCGGAGGTGGCCACAGATACGCAGTATTTT
CASSPGGLSEVATDTQYF
>TRBJ2-1|17|.|TRBD1|TRBV7-9
TGTGCCAGCAGCTTATCCCTGACAGGGGGCGAAGGCAATGAGCAGTTCTTC
CASSLSLTGGEGNEQFF
>TRBJ2-3|12|.|.|TRBV4-2
TGTGCCAGCAGAGCTGCACAAGATACGCAGTATTTT
CASRAAQDTQYF
>TRBJ1-5|14|.|.|TRBV27
TGTGCCAGCAGGCTCGGGGGATCGGGTCAGCCCCAGCATTTT
CASRLGGSGQPQHF
>TRBJ2-5|16|.|.|TRBV19
TGTGCCAGTAGTCTCCGGGCCAGCGATATACAAGAGACCCAGTACTTC
CASSLRASDIQETQYF
>TRBJ2-3|15|.|.|TRBV7-9
TGTGCCAGCAGCTTAGAGGGGGGCAGGCCAGATACGCAGTATTTT
CASSLEGGRPDTQYF
>TRBJ2-3|16|.|TRBD1|TRBV5-6
TGTGCCAGCAGCTTGGCCTGGACAGGGGCCACAGATACGCAGTATTTT
CASSLAWTGATDTQYF
>TRBJ2-7|14|.|.|TRBV29-1
TGCAGCGTTGAAGATCCGGAGGGCTCCTACGAGCAGTACTTC
CSVEDPEGSYEQYF
>TRBJ2-3|16|once|TRBD2|TRBV5-6
TGTGCCAGCAGCCAGGGACTAGCGGGGGCCACAGATACGCAGTATTTT
CASSQGLAGATDTQYF
>TRBJ2-7|14|.|TRBD1|TRBV9
TGTGCCAGCAGCGAAGGACAGGGTTCCTACGAGCAGTACTTC
CASSEGQGSYEQYF
>TRBJ2-7|12|.|.|TRBV19
TGTGCCAGTAGTGGGATCCTACACGAGCAGTACTTC
CASSGILHEQYF
>TRBJ2-7|17|.|.|TRBV4-3
TGCGCCAGCAGCCAAGATCGATTTAATAGTGTCGGCTACGAGCAGTACTTC
CASSQDRFNSVGYEQYF
>TRBJ2-7|12|few|.|TRBV6-2/TRBV6-3
TGTGCCAGCAGTTACGCGGGCTACGAGCAGTACTTC
CASSYAGYEQYF
>TRBJ1-5|16|.|.|TRBV27
TGTGCCAGCAGTTCGGTGGTGGGGGGGGTGACGCAGCCCCAGCATTTT
CASSSVVGGVTQPQHF
>TRBJ2-7|16|.|TRBD1|TRBV7-9
TGTGCCAGCAGCCCGGGACAGGGTGGGGTCCCCTACGAGCAGTACTTC
CASSPGQGGVPYEQYF
>TRBJ2-1|15|.|TRBD2|TRBV9
TGTGCCAGCAGCGTTTCGCTAGCGGGAGGCGGGGAACAGTTCTTC
CASSVSLAGGGEQFF
>TRBJ1-2|12|.|.|TRBV29-1
TGCAGCGTTGAGCTGGGGGCAACTGTCTACACCTTC
CSVELGATVYTF
>TRBJ1-1|13|.|.|TRBV7-3
TGTGCCAGCAGCCTTAACTTGGGAACTGAAGCTTTCTTT
CASSLNLGTEAFF
>TRBJ2-7|16|once|TRBD1|TRBV18
TGTGCCAGCTCACCACCGGGACAGGGGGTGTCCTACGAGCAGTACTTC
CASSPPGQGVSYEQYF
>TRBJ1-1|13|.|.|TRBV5-1
TGCGCCAGCAGCTTGGCTGAGAACACTGAAGCTTTCTTT
CASSLAENTEAFF
>TRBJ2-1|17|.|.|TRBV14
TGTGCCAGCAGCCCACCGCAAACAGGGTCGTGGAACAATGAGCAGTTCTTC
CASSPPQTGSWNNEQFF
>TRBJ2-1|15|.|TRBD2|TRBV16
TGTGCCAGCAGTCCGAAGCGGGGTCCCTACAATGAGCAGTTCTTC
CASSPKRGPYNEQFF
>TRBJ1-6|16|.|.|TRBV7-9
TGTGCCAGCAGCTTCTCTTTAACGGGGGGCAATTCACCCCTCCACTTT
CASSFSLTGGNSPLHF
>TRBJ2-1|18|.|TRBD1|TRBV19
TGTGCCACAACCGGGGATGGGACAGGTCCTCTGCGGATCGATGAGCAGTTCTTC
CATTGDGTGPLRIDEQFF
>TRBJ2-3|15|.|.|TRBV7-9
TGTGCCAGCAGCTTAGCTAGGTCGGTCACAGATACGCAGTATTTT
CASSLARSVTDTQYF
>TRBJ1-4|16|.|.|TRBV19
TGTGCCAGTAGCCATACCGATCCGGCAACTAATGAAAAACTGTTTTTT
CASSHTDPATNEKLFF
>TRBJ1-2|13|.|TRBD1|TRBV6-5
TGTGCCAGCACCATCGGACAGGGGGGTGGCTACACCTTC
CASTIGQGGGYTF
>TRBJ1-1|14|.|.|TRBV6-1
TGTGCCAGCAGTGAACAAGGAATGAACACTGAAGCTTTCTTT
CASSEQGMNTEAFF
>TRBJ2-7|17|.|.|TRBV15
TGTGCCACCAGCAGCAATATGTGGGTGGGAAAGTCCTACGAGCAGTACTTC
CATSSNMWVGKSYEQYF
>TRBJ1-5|15|.|TRBD1|TRBV7-6
TGTGCCAGCAGAGCGGGGACAGGGGGCTTTCAGCCCCAGCATTTT
CASRAGTGGFQPQHF
>TRBJ2-2|18|.|TRBD1|TRBV7-9
TGTGCCAGCAGCACACAGACCGGGACAGTCGAGGACACCGGGGAGCTGTTTTTT
CASSTQTGTVEDTGELFF